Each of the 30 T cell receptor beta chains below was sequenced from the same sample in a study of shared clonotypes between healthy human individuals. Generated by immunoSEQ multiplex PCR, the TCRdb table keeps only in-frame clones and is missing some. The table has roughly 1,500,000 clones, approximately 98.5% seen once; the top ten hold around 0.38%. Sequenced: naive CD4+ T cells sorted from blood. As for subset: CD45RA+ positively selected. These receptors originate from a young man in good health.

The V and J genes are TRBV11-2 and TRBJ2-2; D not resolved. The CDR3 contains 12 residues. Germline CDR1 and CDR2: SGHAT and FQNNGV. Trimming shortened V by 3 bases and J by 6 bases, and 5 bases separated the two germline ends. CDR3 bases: TGTGCCAGCAGCTTGCTTCCCGGGGAGCTGTTTTTT. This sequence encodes CASSLLPGELFF.

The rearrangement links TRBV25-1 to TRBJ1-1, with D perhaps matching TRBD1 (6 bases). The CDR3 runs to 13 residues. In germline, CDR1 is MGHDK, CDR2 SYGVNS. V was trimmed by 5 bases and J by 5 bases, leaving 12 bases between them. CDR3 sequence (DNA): TGTGCCAGCAGTCGGGGGGCGAGAACTGAAGCTTTCTTT. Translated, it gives CASSRGARTEAFF.

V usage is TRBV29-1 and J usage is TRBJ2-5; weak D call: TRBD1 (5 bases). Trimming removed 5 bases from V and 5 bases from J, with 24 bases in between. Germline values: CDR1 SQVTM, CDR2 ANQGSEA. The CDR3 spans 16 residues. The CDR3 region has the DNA TGCAGCGTTCAACAGCATTGGCAGACCAAGGGGGAGACCCAGTACTTC. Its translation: CSVQQHWQTKGETQYF.

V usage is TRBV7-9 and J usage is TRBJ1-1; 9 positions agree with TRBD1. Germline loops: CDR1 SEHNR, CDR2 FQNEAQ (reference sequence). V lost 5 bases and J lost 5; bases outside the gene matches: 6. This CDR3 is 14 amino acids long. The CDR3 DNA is TGTGCCAGCAGCCAGCCGGGACAGGGTACTGAAGCTTTCTTT. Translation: CASSQPGQGTEAFF.

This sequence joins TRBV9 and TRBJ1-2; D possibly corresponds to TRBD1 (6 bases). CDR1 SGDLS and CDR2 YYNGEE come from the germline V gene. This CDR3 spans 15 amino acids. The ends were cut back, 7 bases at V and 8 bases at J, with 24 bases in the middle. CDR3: CASSPSLGGAGGYTF. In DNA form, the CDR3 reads TGTGCCAGCTCTCCTTCCTTGGGGGGCGCGGGAGGCTACACCTTC.

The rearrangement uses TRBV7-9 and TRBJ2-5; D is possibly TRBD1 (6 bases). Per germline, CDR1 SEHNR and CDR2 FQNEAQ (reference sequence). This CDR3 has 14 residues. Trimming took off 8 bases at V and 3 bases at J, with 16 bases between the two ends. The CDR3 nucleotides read TGTGCCAGCGCCACCAGCAGGGGAGAAGAGACCCAGTACTTC. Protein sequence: CASATSRGEETQYF.

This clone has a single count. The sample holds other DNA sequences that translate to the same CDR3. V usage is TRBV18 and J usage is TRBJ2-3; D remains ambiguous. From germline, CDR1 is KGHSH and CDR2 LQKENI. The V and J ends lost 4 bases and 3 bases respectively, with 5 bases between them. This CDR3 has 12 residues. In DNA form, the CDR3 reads TGTGCCAGCTCACTCAGGACAGATACGCAGTATTTT. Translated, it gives CASSLRTDTQYF.

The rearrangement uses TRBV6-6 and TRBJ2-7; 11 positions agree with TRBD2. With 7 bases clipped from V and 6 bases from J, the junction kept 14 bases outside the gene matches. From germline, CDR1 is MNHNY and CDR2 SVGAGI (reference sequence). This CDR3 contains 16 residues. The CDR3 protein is CASMGRLSGRAREQYF. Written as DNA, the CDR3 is TGTGCCAGCATGGGCCGCCTTAGCGGGAGGGCCCGCGAGCAGTACTTC.

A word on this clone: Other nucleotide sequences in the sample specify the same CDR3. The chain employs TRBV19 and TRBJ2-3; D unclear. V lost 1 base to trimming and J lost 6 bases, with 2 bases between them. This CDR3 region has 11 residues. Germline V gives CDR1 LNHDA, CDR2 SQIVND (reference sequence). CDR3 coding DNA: TGTGCCAGTAGTATAGCTGATACGCAGTATTTT. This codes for CASSIADTQYF.

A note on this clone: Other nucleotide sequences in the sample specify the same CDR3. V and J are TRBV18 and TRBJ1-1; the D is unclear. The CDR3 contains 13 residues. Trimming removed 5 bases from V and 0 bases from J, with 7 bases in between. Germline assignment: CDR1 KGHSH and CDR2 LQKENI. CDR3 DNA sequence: TGTGCCAGCTCAGATAGACTGAACACTGAAGCTTTCTTT. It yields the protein CASSDRLNTEAFF.

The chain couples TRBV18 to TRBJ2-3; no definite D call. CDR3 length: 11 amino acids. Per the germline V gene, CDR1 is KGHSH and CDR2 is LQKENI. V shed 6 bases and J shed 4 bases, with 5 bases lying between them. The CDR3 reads CASSHSDTQYF. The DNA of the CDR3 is TGTGCCAGCTCCCACTCAGATACGCAGTATTTT.

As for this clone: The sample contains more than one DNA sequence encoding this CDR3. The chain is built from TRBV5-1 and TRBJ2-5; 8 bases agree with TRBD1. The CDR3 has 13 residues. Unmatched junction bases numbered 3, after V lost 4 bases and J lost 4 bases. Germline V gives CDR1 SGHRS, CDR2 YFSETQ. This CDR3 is CASSVGTGETQYF. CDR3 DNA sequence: TGCGCCAGCAGCGTAGGGACAGGAGAGACCCAGTACTTC. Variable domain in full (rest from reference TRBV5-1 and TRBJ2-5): KAGVTQTPRYLIKTRGQQVTLSCSPISGHRSVSWYQQTPGQGLQFLFEYFSETQRNKGNFPGRFSGRQFSNSRSEMNVSTLELGDSALYLCASSVGTGETQYFGPGTRLLVL.

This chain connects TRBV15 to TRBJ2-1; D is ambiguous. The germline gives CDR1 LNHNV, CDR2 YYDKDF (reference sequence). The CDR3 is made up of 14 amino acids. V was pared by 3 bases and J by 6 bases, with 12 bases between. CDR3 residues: CATSRDPAGNEQFF. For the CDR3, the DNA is TGTGCCACCAGCAGGGACCCAGCAGGCAATGAGCAGTTCTTC.

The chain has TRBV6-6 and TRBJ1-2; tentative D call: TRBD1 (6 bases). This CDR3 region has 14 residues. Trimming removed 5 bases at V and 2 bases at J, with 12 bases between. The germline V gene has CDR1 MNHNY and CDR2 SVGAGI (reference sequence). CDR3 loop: CASSRPDRNYGYTF. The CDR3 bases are TGTGCCAGCAGTCGGCCGGACAGAAACTATGGCTACACCTTC.

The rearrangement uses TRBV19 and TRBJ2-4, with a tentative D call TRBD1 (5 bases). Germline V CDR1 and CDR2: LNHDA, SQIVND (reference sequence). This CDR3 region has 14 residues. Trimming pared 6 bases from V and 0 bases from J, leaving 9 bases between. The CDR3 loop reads CASRATEAKNIQYF. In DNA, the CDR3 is TGTGCCAGTAGGGCGACAGAAGCCAAAAACATTCAGTACTTC.

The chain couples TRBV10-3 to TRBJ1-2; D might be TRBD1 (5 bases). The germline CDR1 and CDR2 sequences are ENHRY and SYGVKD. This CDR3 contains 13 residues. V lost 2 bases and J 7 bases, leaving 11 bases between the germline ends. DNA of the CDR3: TGTGCCATCAGTGAGCGCCGGGACCCTGGCTACACCTTC. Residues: CAISERRDPGYTF.

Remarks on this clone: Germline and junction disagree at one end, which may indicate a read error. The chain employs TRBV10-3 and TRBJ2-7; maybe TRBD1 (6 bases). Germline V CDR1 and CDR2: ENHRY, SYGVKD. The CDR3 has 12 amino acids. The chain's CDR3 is CAISVGKGHTTF. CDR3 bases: TGTGCCATCAGTGTCGGTAAGGGACATACCACCTTC.

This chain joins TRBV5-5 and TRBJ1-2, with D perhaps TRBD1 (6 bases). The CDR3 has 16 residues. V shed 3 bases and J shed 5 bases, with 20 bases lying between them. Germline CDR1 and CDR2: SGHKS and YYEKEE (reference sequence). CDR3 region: CASSSRLDRANYGYTF. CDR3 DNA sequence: TGTGCCAGCAGCTCGCGGCTGGACAGAGCGAATTATGGCTACACCTTC.

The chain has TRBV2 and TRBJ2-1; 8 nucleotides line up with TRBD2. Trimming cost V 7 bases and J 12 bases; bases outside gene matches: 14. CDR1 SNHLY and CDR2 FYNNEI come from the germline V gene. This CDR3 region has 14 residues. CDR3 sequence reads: CASIRLAGPAGQFF. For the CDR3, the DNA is TGTGCCAGCATTCGGCTAGCGGGTCCCGCGGGGCAGTTCTTC.

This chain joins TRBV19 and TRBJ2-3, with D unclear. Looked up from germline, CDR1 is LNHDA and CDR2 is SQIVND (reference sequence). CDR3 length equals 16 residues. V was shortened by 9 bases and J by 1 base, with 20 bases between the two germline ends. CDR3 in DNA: TGTGCCAGCACACCGGGCCCAAAATCTGGCACAGATACGCAGTATTTT. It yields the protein CASTPGPKSGTDTQYF.

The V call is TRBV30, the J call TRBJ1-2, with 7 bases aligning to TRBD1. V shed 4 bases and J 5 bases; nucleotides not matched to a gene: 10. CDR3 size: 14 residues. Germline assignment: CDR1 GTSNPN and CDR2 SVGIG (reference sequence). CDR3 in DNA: TGTGCCTGGATTCCGGGACAGAAAAGGTATGGCTACACCTTC. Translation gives CAWIPGQKRYGYTF.

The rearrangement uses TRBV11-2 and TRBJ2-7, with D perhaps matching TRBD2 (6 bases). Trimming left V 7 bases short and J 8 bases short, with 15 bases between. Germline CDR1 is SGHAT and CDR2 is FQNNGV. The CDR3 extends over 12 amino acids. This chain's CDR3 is CASTGLTLKQYF. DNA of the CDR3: TGTGCCAGCACGGGACTGACTTTAAAGCAGTACTTC.

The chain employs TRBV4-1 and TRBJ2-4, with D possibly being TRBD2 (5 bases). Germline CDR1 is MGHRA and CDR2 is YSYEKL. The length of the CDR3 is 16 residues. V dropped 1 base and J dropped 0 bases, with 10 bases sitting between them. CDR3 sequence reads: CASSQGSGRAKNIQYF. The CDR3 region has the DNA TGCGCCAGCAGCCAAGGTTCGGGAAGAGCCAAAAACATTCAGTACTTC.

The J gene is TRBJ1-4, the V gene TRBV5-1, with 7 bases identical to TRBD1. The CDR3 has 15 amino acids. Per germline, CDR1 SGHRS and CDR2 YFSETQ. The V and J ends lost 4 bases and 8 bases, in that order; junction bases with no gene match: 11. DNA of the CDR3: TGCGCCAGCAGCCCCGGAGAGGGGGCGCAGGAAAAACTGTTTTTT. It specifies CASSPGEGAQEKLFF.

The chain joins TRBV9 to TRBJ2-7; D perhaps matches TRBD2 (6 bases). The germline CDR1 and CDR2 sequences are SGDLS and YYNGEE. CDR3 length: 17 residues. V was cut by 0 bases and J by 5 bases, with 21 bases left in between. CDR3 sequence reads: CASSVDPMGLSLDEQYF. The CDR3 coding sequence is TGTGCCAGCAGCGTAGACCCAATGGGACTCTCTCTCGACGAGCAGTACTTC. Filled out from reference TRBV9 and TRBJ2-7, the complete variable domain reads DSGVTQTPKHLITATGQRVTLRCSPRSGDLSVYWYQQSLDQGLQFLIQYYNGEERAKGNILERFSAQQFPDLHSELNLSSLELGDSALYFCASSVDPMGLSLDEQYFGPGTRLTVT.

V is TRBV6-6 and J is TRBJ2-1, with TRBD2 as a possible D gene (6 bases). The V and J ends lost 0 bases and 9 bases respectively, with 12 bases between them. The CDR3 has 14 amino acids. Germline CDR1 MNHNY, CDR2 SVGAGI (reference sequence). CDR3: CASSYSTGVGEQFF. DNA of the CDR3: TGTGCCAGCAGTTACTCGACGGGGGTCGGTGAGCAGTTCTTC.

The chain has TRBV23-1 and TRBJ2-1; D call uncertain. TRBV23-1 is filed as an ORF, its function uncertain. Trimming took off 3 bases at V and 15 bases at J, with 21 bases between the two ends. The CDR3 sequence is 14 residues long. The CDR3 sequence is CASSHRISAAPMFF. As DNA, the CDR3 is TGCGCCAGCAGTCACCGAATCTCCGCAGCTCCTATGTTCTTC.

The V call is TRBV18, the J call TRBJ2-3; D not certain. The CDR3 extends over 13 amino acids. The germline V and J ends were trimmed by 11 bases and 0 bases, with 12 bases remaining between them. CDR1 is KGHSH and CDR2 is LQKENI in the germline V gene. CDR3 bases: TGTGCCTGCCGAGAAACTAGCACAGATACGCAGTATTTT. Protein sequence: CACRETSTDTQYF.

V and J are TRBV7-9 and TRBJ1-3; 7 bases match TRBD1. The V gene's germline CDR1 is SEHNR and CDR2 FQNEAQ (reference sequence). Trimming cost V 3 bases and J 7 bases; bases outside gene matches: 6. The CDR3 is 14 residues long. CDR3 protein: CASSFTGARNTIYF. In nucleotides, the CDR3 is TGTGCCAGCAGCTTCACAGGGGCGCGTAACACCATATATTTT.

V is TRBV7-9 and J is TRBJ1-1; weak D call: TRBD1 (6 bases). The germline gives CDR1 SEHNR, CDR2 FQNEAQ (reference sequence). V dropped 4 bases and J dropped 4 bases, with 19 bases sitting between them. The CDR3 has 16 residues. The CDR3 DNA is TGTGCCAGCAGCTCGGGCCCGCAGGGGTATTCCACTGAAGCTTTCTTT. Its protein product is CASSSGPQGYSTEAFF.